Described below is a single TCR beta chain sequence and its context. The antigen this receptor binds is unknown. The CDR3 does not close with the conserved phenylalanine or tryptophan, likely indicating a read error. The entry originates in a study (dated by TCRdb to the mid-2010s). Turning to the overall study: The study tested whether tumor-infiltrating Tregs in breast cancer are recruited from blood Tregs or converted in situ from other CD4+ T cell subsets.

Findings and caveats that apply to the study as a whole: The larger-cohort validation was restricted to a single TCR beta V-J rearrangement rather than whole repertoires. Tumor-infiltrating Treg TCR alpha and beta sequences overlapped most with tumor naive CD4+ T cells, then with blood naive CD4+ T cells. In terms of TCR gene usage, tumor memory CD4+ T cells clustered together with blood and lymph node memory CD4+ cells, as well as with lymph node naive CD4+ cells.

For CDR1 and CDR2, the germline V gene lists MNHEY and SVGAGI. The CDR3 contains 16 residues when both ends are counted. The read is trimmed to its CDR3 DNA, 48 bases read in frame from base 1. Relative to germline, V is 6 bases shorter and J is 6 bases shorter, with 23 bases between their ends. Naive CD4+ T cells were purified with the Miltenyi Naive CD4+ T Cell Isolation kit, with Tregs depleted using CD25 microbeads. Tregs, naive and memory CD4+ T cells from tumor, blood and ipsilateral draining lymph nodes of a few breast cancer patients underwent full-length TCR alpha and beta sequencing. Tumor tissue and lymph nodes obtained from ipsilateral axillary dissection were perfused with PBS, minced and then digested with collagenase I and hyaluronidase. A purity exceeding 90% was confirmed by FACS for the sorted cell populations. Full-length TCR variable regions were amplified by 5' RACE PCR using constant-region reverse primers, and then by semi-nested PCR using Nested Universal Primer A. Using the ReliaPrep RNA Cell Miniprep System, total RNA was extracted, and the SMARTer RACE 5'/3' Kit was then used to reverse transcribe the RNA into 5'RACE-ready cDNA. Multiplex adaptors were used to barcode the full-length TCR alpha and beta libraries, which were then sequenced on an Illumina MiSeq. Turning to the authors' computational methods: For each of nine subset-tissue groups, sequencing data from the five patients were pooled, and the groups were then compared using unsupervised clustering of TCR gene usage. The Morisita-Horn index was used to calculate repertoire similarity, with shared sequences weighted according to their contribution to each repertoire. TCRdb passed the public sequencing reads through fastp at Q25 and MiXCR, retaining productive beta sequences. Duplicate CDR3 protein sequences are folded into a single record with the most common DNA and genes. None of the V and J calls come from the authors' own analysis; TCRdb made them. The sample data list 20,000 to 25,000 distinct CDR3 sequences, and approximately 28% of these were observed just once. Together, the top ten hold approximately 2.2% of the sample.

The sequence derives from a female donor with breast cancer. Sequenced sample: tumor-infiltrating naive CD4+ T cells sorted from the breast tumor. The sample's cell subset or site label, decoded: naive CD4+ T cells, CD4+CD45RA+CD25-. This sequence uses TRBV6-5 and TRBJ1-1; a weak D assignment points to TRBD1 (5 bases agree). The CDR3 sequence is CASRDFPRTWEPEAFL. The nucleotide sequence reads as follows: TGTGCCAGCAGAGACTTTCCTCGGACATGGGAACCTGAAGCTTTCCTT.